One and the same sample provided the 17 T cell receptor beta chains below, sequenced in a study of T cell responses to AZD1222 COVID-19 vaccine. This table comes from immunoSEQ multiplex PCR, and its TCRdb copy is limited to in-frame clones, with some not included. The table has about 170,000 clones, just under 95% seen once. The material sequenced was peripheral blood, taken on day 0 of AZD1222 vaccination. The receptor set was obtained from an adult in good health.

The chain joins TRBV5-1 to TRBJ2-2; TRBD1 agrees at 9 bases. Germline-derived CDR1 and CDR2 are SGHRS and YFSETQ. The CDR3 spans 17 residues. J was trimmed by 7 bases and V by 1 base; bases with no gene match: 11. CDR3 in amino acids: CASSLFVTGGAGGELFF. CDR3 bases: TGCGCCAGCAGCTTGTTTGTCACAGGGGGCGCGGGCGGGGAGCTGTTTTTT.

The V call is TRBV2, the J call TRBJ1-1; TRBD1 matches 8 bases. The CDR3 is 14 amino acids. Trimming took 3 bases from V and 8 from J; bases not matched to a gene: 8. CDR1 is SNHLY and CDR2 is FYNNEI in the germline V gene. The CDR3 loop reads CASSENRGALEAFF. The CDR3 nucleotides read TGTGCCAGCAGTGAGAACAGGGGGGCATTAGAAGCTTTCTTT.

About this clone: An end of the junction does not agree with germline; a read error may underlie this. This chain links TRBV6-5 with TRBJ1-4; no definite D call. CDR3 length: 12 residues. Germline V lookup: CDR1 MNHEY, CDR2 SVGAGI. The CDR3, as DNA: TGCGCCGCTGGGCCTACTAATGAAAAACTGTTTTTT. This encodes CAAGPTNEKLFF.

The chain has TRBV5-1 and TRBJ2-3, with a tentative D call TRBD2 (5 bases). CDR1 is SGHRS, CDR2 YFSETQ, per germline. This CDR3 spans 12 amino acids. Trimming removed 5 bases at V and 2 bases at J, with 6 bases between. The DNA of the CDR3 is TGCGCCAGCAGGGGAGACACAGATACGCAGTATTTT. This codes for CASRGDTDTQYF.

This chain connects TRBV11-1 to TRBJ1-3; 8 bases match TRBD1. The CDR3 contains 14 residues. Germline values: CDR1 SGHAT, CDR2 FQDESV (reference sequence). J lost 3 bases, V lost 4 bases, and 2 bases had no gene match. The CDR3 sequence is CASSSTGDGNTIYF. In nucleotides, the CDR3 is TGTGCCAGCAGCTCGACAGGGGATGGAAACACCATATATTTT.

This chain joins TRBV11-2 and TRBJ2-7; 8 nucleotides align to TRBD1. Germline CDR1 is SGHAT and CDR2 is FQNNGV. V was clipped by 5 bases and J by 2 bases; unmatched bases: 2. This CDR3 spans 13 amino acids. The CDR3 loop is CASSRQGTYEQYF. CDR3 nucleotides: TGTGCCAGCAGCAGACAGGGGACCTACGAGCAGTACTTC.

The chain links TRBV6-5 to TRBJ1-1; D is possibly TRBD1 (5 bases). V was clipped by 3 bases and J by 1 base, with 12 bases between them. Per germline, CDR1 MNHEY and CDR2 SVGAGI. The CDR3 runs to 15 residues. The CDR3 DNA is TGTGCCAGCAGTTATGAGACAGCCGCGAACACTGAAGCTTTCTTT. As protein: CASSYETAANTEAFF.

The DNA for the CDR3 is TGTGCCAGCAGCTTGGCCGAGCAGATGCGCTATGGCTACACCTTC. Translated: CASSLAEQMRYGYTF. The V call is TRBV5-4, the J call TRBJ1-2, with D uncertain. Trimming removed 0 bases from V and 4 bases from J, with 13 bases in between. The germline gives CDR1 SGHNT, CDR2 YYREEE (reference sequence). CDR3 length: 15 amino acids.

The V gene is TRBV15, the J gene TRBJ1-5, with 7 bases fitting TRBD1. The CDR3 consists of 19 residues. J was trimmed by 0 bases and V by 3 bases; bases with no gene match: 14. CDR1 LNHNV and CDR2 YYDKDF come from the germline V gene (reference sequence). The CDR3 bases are TGTGCCACCAGCAGTCGCCCGGGACAGAAATTCAATAGCAATCAGCCCCAGCATTTT. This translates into CATSSRPGQKFNSNQPQHF.

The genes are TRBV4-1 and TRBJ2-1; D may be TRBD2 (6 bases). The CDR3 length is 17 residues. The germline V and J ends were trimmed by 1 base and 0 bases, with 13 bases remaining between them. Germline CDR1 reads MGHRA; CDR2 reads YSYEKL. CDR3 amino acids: CASSQAGAGSSYNEQFF. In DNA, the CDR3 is TGCGCCAGCAGCCAAGCTGGTGCGGGGAGCTCCTACAATGAGCAGTTCTTC.

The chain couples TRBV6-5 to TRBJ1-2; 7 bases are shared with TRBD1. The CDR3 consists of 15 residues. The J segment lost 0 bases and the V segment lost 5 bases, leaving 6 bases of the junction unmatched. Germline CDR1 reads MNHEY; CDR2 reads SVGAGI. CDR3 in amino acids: CASSRMGQTNYGYTF. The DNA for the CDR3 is TGTGCCAGCAGTAGAATGGGACAGACTAACTATGGCTACACCTTC.

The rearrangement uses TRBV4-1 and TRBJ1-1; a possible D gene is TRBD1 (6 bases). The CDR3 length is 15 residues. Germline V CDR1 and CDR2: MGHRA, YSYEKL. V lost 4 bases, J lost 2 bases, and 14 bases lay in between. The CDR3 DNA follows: TGCGCCAGCAGCCTGACGGACAGCCGTAACACTGAAGCTTTCTTT. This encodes CASSLTDSRNTEAFF.

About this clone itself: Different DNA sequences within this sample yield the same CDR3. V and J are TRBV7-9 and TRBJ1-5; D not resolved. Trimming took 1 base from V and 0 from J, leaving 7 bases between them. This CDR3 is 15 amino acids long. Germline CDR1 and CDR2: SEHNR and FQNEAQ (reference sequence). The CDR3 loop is CASSLGGYSNQPQHF. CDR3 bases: TGTGCCAGCAGCTTAGGAGGGTATAGCAATCAGCCCCAGCATTTT.

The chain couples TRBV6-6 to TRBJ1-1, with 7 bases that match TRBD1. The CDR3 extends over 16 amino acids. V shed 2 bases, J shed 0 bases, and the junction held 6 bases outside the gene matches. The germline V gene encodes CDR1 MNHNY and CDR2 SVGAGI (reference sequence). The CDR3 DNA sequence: TGTGCCAGCAGTTACCTCGCCACAGGGGTGAACACTGAAGCTTTCTTT. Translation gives CASSYLATGVNTEAFF.

CDR3 protein: CASMRRTPPYEQYF. The CDR3 bases are TGTGCCAGTATGAGGAGGACTCCTCCCTACGAGCAGTACTTC. The chain carries TRBV19 and TRBJ2-7; maybe TRBD2 (5 bases). This CDR3 has 14 amino acids. Germline V gene lookup returns CDR1 LNHDA and CDR2 SQIVND (reference sequence). Trimming shortened V by 7 bases and J by 2 bases, and 15 bases separated the two germline ends.

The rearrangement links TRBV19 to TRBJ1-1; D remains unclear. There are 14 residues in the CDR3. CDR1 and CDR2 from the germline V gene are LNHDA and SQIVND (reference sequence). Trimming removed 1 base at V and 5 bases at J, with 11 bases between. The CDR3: CASSIGSGLTEAFF. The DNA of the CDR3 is TGTGCCAGTAGTATAGGTTCCGGATTGACTGAAGCTTTCTTT.

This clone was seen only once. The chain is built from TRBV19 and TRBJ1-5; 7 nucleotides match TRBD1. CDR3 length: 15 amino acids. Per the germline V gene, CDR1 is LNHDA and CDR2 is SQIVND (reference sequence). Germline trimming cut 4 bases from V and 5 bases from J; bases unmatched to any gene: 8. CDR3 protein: CASSSLTGIHQPQHF. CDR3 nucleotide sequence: TGTGCCAGTAGTAGCTTGACAGGGATTCATCAGCCCCAGCATTTT.